This T cell receptor beta chain is drawn from a study of vaccination and CD4 T cells after COVID-19 (dated by TCRdb to between 2021 and 2024). With respect to the entire study: SARS-CoV-2 positivity had been established in the convalescent patients by nasal swab PCR, and mild disease was recorded in roughly 10 of these patients and severe disease in one. Six males and four females were included in the convalescent cohort, with two Hispanic individuals, seven Caucasians, two Asians and one multiracial person represented. Each participant got two doses of either the Pfizer-BioNTech BNT162b2 vaccine (n=8) or the Moderna mRNA-1273 vaccine (n=2). Post-COVID blood samples from convalescent patients were collected a median of approximately 93 days after diagnosis, with a range of roughly 35 to 180 days. Post-vaccine blood samples were collected a median of 72 days after the second vaccine dose, ranging from about 13 to 250 days. Overlapping spike peptide pools from SARS-CoV-2 and from the common cold coronaviruses HCoV-NL63, HCoV-OC43 and HCoV-229E were used as culture stimuli. Control cultures used a CEFX viral epitope pool as positive control, an HIV-1 Nef peptide pool as negative control, or no peptide. In around 9 COVID-19 convalescent patients and a handful of infection-naive healthy vaccine recipients, researchers compared the spike-specific CD4+ TCR repertoire from before mRNA vaccination with the repertoire from after. Overall study outcomes, separate from this receptor: Among the post-vaccine SARS-CoV-2-reactive clones in convalescent patients, a median around 90% showed up only after vaccination, which suggests vaccine-specific priming. The number of convalescent patients in the study was relatively small, and the study did not examine early timepoints following natural infection. Nearly all vaccine-specific clones in convalescent patients (304 of 307) were mono-reactive for SARS-CoV-2 spike rather than cross-reactive with common cold coronaviruses. An increase in the median number of SARS-CoV-2-reactive clonotypes from approximately 21 after infection to a few dozen after vaccination was observed, but the change was not found to be significant.

Sample treatment or condition, as interpreted from the label and publication: roughly ten-day PBMC culture with coronavirus spike peptide pools or control peptides (ViraFEST assay). The ViraFEST assay was used in the study, in which antigen-specific T cells were expanded with peptide pools and expanded clonotypes were subsequently identified by TCR sequencing. The convalescent patients' positive SARS-CoV-2 PCR tests were from March to December 2020, which was before the Alpha, Beta and Delta variants emerged in the United States. Each well held two million PBMCs cultured with around 9 ug/ml peptide pools in IMDM containing approximately 5% human AB serum and 8 to 10 IU/ml IL-2. Half of the culture medium was replaced with fresh IL-2-containing medium on days 3 and 7. After about nine days of culture, CD4+ T cells were isolated by negative selection with the EasySep CD4+ T cell isolation kit. Ficoll-Paque Plus gradient centrifugation was used to isolate PBMCs from whole blood, and the isolated PBMCs were then either used fresh or cryopreserved at -140C. In general, triplicate wells were set up for every culture condition.

The sample holds one count of this clonotype. The specificity of this receptor is unknown. No qualities accompany the bases; no much larger clone lies one base away. A single read makes a weak case. Library prep was done by PCR. DNA from cultured CD4+ T cells underwent TCR sequencing with the Oncomine TCR Beta short-read assay at the Johns Hopkins FTIC core. Genomic DNA was extracted from the cultured CD4+ T cells with the QIAamp micro DNA kit. Oncomine TCR Beta libraries made from cultured CD4+ T cells were pooled using unique dual indexes and sequenced on an Illumina iSeq 100. The authors' analysis ran thus. Non-productive sequences were removed, and CDR3s not starting with C, not ending with F or W, or shorter than 7 amino acids were discarded. The MANAFEST web application identified antigen-specific clonotypes by comparing peptide-stimulated wells against reference wells and other culture wells. Positive clones required FDR below 0.05, an odds ratio above 5, and productive frequency above 0.1% in at least two of three replicate wells. A clonotype was classed as cross-reactive if the clonotype showed significant expansion both in SARS-CoV-2 spike wells and in at least one common cold coronavirus spike condition. Using R version 3.6.1, CDR3 homology was evaluated through Levenshtein distances (stringdist) along with unrooted phylogenetic trees (ape). TCRdb reworked the public reads: Q25 trimming with fastp, MiXCR clone assembly, productive beta chains retained. Rows with one shared CDR3 protein collapse into an entry with the most common genes and DNA. Clone size and V and J calls follow TCRdb, not the original study. A total of 15,000 or so distinct CDR3 sequences appear in this sample, over 45% of them only once. About 12% of the sample is in the top ten clones.

The sequence came from a human donor who had recovered from COVID-19. The sequenced material came from CD4+ T cells from blood, cultured in vitro.

The DNA sequence is given as TGTGCCAGTACCTCCCCCTGGCAGAACACTGAAGCTTTCTTT. Its protein product is CASTSPWQNTEAFF. Here the chain combines TRBV19 and TRBJ1-1; there is no confident call for the D gene. The trim is 7 bases for V and 1 base for J, with a gap of 13 bases between the germline ends. The CDR3 holds 14 amino acids from the cysteine to the phenylalanine. Only the CDR3 DNA is retained, 42 bases long and in frame from the first base. The germline V gene (reference sequence) yields LNHDA for CDR1 and SQIVND for CDR2.